These 4 T cell receptor beta chains originate from one sample sequenced in a study of cytomegalovirus exposure and HLA in healthy donors. The PCR employed 60 Vbeta primers together with 13 Jbeta primers. Measured with immunoSEQ multiplex PCR; TCRdb has only the in-frame clones, and not every one. Of roughly 240,000 clones listed, roughly 73% are singletons. Sequencing was carried out using PBMCs. These receptor sequences come from a boy aged 5-17 years in good health and CMV-seronegative.

This rearrangement joins TRBV5-6 to TRBJ1-2; TRBD1 might be the D (6 bases). The CDR3 runs 14 residues. V was shortened by 0 bases and J by 4 bases, with 10 bases between the two germline ends. CDR1 is SGHDT, CDR2 YYEEEE, per germline. CDR3 residues: CASSLGTGIYGYTF. CDR3 DNA: TGTGCCAGCAGCTTGGGCACAGGGATCTATGGCTACACCTTC.

The chain recombines TRBV6-5 with TRBJ2-1; TRBD2 matches 11 bases. The CDR3 contains 14 residues. In germline, CDR1 is MNHEY, CDR2 SVGAGI. Germline trimming cut 7 bases from V and 7 bases from J; bases unmatched to any gene: 6. The CDR3, as DNA: TGTGCCAGCACCGTAGCGGGAGGGTCTAATGAGCAGTTCTTC. Translation: CASTVAGGSNEQFF.

This rearrangement joins TRBV5-8 to TRBJ2-6; tentative D call: TRBD2 (5 bases). Trimming cost V 10 bases and J 1 base, with 9 bases left between them. The CDR3 has 13 residues. Looked up from germline, CDR1 is SGHTS and CDR2 is YDEGEE. The CDR3 loop reads CAPGRSGANVLTF. The CDR3 DNA is TGTGCCCCGGGGAGATCTGGGGCCAACGTCCTGACTTTC.

Points on this clone: Other DNA sequences within the sample encode an identical CDR3. The chain is built from TRBV5-1 and TRBJ2-5, with D hard to call. The CDR3 consists of 11 residues. V dropped 2 bases and J dropped 3 bases, with 2 bases sitting between them. CDR1 is SGHRS and CDR2 is YFSETQ in the germline V gene. The CDR3 DNA reads as TGCGCCAGCAGCTTTAAAGAGACCCAGTACTTC. It encodes CASSFKETQYF.